Sequencing of this TCR beta chain was carried out in a study of a mutant IDH1 vaccine in newly diagnosed glioma. The overall study: Vaccination began 4-6 weeks post radiotherapy alone, or with temozolomide cycles. Study-wide results and limits: There were vaccine-induced immune responses in approximately 95% of the patients.

As to this clone: Its antigen remains unknown.

The repertoire was sequenced with immunoSEQ multiplex PCR; TCRdb's copy has only in-frame clones and lacks some. The sample holds 50,000 to 65,000 clones; 85% to 90% are singletons and the top ten take around 1.6%. Time point indicated: week 35, safety follow-up. Vaccination used 300 ug of mutant IDH1 20-mer peptide per dose, with topical imiquimod. This CDR3 spans 11 amino acids. V lost 6 bases, J lost 9 bases, and 5 bases stayed unmatched. Looked up from germline, CDR1 is SQVTM and CDR2 is ANQGSEA. The chain joins TRBV29-1 to TRBJ2-7; 10 nucleotides match TRBD2. This sample comprised PBMCs, obtained from a glioma patient whose treatment included an IDH1 peptide vaccine. The receptor's source is a man between 40 and 49 years old with glioma. CDR3 sequence: CSVTSGTGQYF. As DNA, the CDR3 is TGCAGCGTCACTAGCGGGACAGGGCAGTACTTC.